This is a list of T cell receptor beta chains from one sample in a study of cytomegalovirus exposure and HLA in healthy donors. Using immunoSEQ multiplex PCR, the repertoire was profiled, and TCRdb retains in-frame clones only, with some absent. The sample lists about 130,000 clones, around 83% occurring once. The sequencing sample was made of PBMCs. The origin of the receptors is a man aged 50 or older in good health and CMV-seronegative. Each CDR3 is given with its conserved first and last residue. D genes are given only for firm matches. Clone size, where shown, is once, few, many, or a class for clones that have expanded.

D | J | V | size | DNA | CDR3
- | TRBJ2-5 | TRBV5-1 | - | TGCGCCAGCAGCTGGGAGAGGCAAGAGACCCAGTACTTC | CASSWERQETQYF
- | TRBJ2-3 | TRBV5-1 | - | TGCGCCAGCAGCTTCTTAACAGGGAGTCCAGATACGCAGTATTTT | CASSFLTGSPDTQYF
TRBD2 | TRBJ2-7 | TRBV11-2 | - | TGTGCCAGCAGCTTAGATGTTAGCGGGGGTTACGAGCAGTACTTC | CASSLDVSGGYEQYF
- | TRBJ2-7 | TRBV7-6 | - | TGTGCCAGCAGCTTTGGAGGGAGGTACGAGCAGTACTTC | CASSFGGRYEQYF
- | TRBJ2-5 | TRBV7-9 | - | TGTGCCAGCAGCAGTATTCGGGGGAGTGAGACCCAGTACTTC | CASSSIRGSETQYF
TRBD1 | TRBJ1-1 | TRBV2 | - | TGTGCCAGCAGTGAAGCCCAGGGGGGATTCACTGAAGCTTTCTTT | CASSEAQGGFTEAFF
TRBD2 | TRBJ2-3 | TRBV7-7 | - | TGTGCTAGCAGCCCACGGACTAGCGGAGATACGCAGTATTTT | CASSPRTSGDTQYF
- | TRBJ1-5 | TRBV5-6 | - | TGTGCCAGCAGCTTTTCGAATCAGCCCCAGCATTTT | CASSFSNQPQHF
TRBD1 | TRBJ2-3 | TRBV13 | once | TGTGCCAGCAGCAGCACCGGGACAGGGTATCCAGATACGCAGTATTTT | CASSSTGTGYPDTQYF
- | TRBJ1-2 | TRBV19 | few | TGTGCCAGTAGTCCCAGAGCAGCGCTCTATGGCTACACCTTC | CASSPRAALYGYTF
- | TRBJ1-1 | TRBV7-9 | few | TGTGCCAGCTCCCATTGGCGGGGTTCATTAAGGATTGAAGCTTTCTTT | CASSHWRGSLRIEAFF
TRBD2 | TRBJ2-3 | TRBV19 | - | TGTGCCAGTAGTATTTGGAGCGGGACTAGCGGCGGCACAGATACGCAGTATTTT | CASSIWSGTSGGTDTQYF
- | TRBJ2-5 | TRBV9 | - | TGTGCCAGCAGCGTAGCGAACGGGGTGGAGACCCAGTACTTC | CASSVANGVETQYF
TRBD1 | TRBJ2-1 | TRBV7-2 | - | TGTGCCAGCAGCTTAATTACAGGGGGCGCGGATGAGCAGTTCTTC | CASSLITGGADEQFF
- | TRBJ1-1 | TRBV19 | - | TGTGCCAGTAGTATAGATCAGGGGCGCACTGAAGCTTTCTTT | CASSIDQGRTEAFF
- | TRBJ1-1 | TRBV5-8 | once | TGTGCCAGCAGCTTGGGGGACAACTCTAACACTGAAGCTTTCTTT | CASSLGDNSNTEAFF
- | TRBJ2-5 | TRBV6-6 | - | TGTGCCAGCAGTGGTACTGGTATGGGGGCAGAGACCCAGTACTTC | CASSGTGMGAETQYF